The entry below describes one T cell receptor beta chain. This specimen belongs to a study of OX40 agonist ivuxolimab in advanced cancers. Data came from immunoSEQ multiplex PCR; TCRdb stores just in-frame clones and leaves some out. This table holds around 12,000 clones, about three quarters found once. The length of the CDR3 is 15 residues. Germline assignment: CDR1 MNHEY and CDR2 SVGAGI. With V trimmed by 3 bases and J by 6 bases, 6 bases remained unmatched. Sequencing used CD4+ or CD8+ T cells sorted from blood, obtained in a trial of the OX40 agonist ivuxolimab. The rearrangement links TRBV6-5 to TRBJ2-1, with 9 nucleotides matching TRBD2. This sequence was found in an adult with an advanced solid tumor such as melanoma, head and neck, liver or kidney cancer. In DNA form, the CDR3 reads TGTGCCAGCAGTTATCCAATAGCGGGAGTCAATGAGCAGTTCTTC. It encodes CASSYPIAGVNEQFF.